These 20 T cell receptor beta chains originate from one sample sequenced in a study of T cells in Graves' hyperthyroidism and ophthalmopathy (dated by TCRdb to the late 2010s). Library preparation employed multiplex PCR. Instrument on record: Illumina HiSeq 2000. Amplification of TCR beta CDR3 regions was carried out from RNA transcripts. The first round of RT-PCR for the TCR CDR3 was performed with the HTBI primer set and the Qiagen OneStep RT-PCR kit. Clones were called with MiXCR by TCRdb after fastp trimmed the public reads at Q25, and only in-frame beta chains were retained. Identical CDR3 proteins give one entry, which carries the most common genes and DNA. The sample table records about 360,000 distinct CDR3 sequences; about a fifth of these occur just once. The ten largest account for about 3.7% of the sample. The source material was blood. The receptors stem from a woman aged 18-35 years with Graves' hyperthyroidism.

V and J are TRBV2 and TRBJ2-4; D is perhaps TRBD1 (5 bases). The CDR3 loop spans 18 amino acids. V was cut by 0 bases and J by 0 bases, with 15 bases left in between. Germline lookup yields CDR1 SNHLY and CDR2 FYNNEI. CDR3: CASSEAQGAPLAKNIQYF. The CDR3 nucleotides read TGTGCCAGCAGTGAAGCGCAAGGGGCCCCCCTAGCCAAAAACATTCAGTACTTC. The variable domain in full, completed from reference TRBV2 and TRBJ2-4, reads EPEVTQTPSHQVTQMGQEVILRCVPISNHLYFYWYRQILGQKVEFLVSFYNNEISEKSEIFDDQFSVERPDGSNFTLKIRSTKLEDSAMYFCASSEAQGAPLAKNIQYFGAGTRLSVL.

This clonotype showed up many times. This CDR3 reads CASSLGLALTQYF. In nucleotides, the CDR3 is TGTGCCAGCAGCTTGGGTCTAGCCCTTACCCAGTACTTC. The rearrangement links TRBV5-8 to TRBJ2-5; D may be TRBD2 (5 bases). Looked up from germline, CDR1 is SGHTS and CDR2 is YDEGEE. This CDR3 spans 13 amino acids. V lost 0 bases, J lost 8 bases, and 11 bases lay in between.

The chain couples TRBV12-3 or TRBV12-4 to TRBJ2-2; no firm D call. Trimming shortened V by 6 bases and J by 6 bases, and 11 bases separated the two germline ends. The CDR3 length is 13 residues. The CDR3 spells CASSPDWAGELFF. Here the CDR3 DNA reads TGTGCCAGCAGCCCCGACTGGGCCGGGGAGCTGTTTTTT.

Ten or more counts support this clonotype. The chain is built from TRBV9 and TRBJ1-3; a possible D gene is TRBD1 (5 bases). Trimming pared 4 bases from V and 7 bases from J, leaving 12 bases between. The CDR3 consists of 13 residues. The germline gives CDR1 SGDLS, CDR2 YYNGEE. DNA for the CDR3: TGTGCCAGCAGCAGGGGCGAGTGGAACACCATATATTTT. Its translation is CASSRGEWNTIYF. The full variable domain, in which reference TRBV9 and TRBJ1-3 provide the parts outside the CDR3, is DSGVTQTPKHLITATGQRVTLRCSPRSGDLSVYWYQQSLDQGLQFLIQYYNGEERAKGNILERFSAQQFPDLHSELNLSSLELGDSALYFCASSRGEWNTIYFGEGSWLTVV.

The sample holds many counts of this clonotype. This chain connects TRBV25-1 to TRBJ1-2; the D gene is possibly TRBD1 (6 bases). V was clipped by 7 bases and J by 3 bases, with 21 bases between them. The CDR3 totals 16 residues. Germline V gene data show CDR1 as MGHDK and CDR2 as SYGVNS. The CDR3 loop reads CASTPLGGKDDYGYTF. DNA of the CDR3: TGTGCCAGCACCCCCCTAGGGGGAAAGGATGACTATGGCTACACCTTC.

This clonotype has at least ten counts. The chain has TRBV7-8 and TRBJ1-5, with no clear D. V was pared by 7 bases and J by 1 base, with 20 bases between. CDR3 length: 17 amino acids. CDR1 and CDR2 (germline): SGHVS, FQNEAQ. CDR3 in DNA: TGTGCCAGCACCTACGGACCAACACCCTACAGCAATCAGCCCCAGCATTTT. As protein: CASTYGPTPYSNQPQHF.

This chain connects TRBV12-3 or TRBV12-4 to TRBJ1-5; D is unclear. V lost 4 bases, J lost 9 bases, and 16 bases lay in between. This CDR3 is 14 amino acids long. CDR3 residues: CASSSRGVVPPQHF. In DNA form, the CDR3 reads TGTGCCAGCAGTTCCCGCGGGGTCGTACCGCCCCAGCATTTT.

This clonotype was recorded many times. The V gene is TRBV11-2, the J gene TRBJ1-1; TRBD1 matches 7 bases. In germline, CDR1 is SGHAT, CDR2 FQNNGV. Trimming at V came to 5 bases and at J to 0 bases, leaving 15 bases not matched to a gene. CDR3 length: 18 amino acids. DNA of the CDR3: TGTGCCAGCAGCCTTCACCCAGGGGGGCGGTTCTTGAACACTGAAGCTTTCTTT. It is translated as CASSLHPGGRFLNTEAFF.

This clonotype has a count of ten or more. V usage is TRBV6-1 and J usage is TRBJ1-2; D might be TRBD1 (5 bases). V lost 1 base to trimming and J lost 5 bases, with 14 bases between them. The CDR3 consists of 15 residues. Germline lookup yields CDR1 MNHNS and CDR2 SASEGT. CDR3 sequence (DNA): TGTGCCAGCAGTGAAGAGCGGGACCTGCGATATGGCTACACCTTC. As protein: CASSEERDLRYGYTF.

The rearrangement joins TRBV7-8 to TRBJ1-1; D ambiguous. The CDR3 runs to 13 residues. The germline V gene has CDR1 SGHVS and CDR2 FQNEAQ. The V end was cut by 0 bases, the J end by 8 bases, with 10 bases between. The DNA for the CDR3 is TGTGCCAGCAGCTTAGCTGGGCCGTCCGAAGCTTTCTTT. Its protein is CASSLAGPSEAFF.

This chain joins TRBV2 and TRBJ1-2; D gene unclear. The CDR3 is 15 residues long. Germline loops: CDR1 SNHLY, CDR2 FYNNEI. V lost 4 bases and J 4 bases, leaving 16 bases between the germline ends. This CDR3 is CASSVLRTLAYGYTF. The CDR3 region has the DNA TGTGCCAGCAGTGTTCTCCGGACGTTGGCCTATGGCTACACCTTC.

This clonotype came up once. This chain joins TRBV7-2 and TRBJ2-7; TRBD2 matches 7 bases. The germline gives CDR1 SGHTA, CDR2 FQGNSA. The junction had 10 bases not matched to a gene; V was cut back by 5 bases and J by 6 bases. CDR3 length equals 14 residues. The CDR3 is CASSPNGLVGEQYF. Written as DNA, the CDR3 is TGTGCCAGCAGCCCAAACGGACTAGTTGGCGAGCAGTACTTC. Filled out from reference TRBV7-2 and TRBJ2-7, the complete variable domain reads GAGVSQSPSNKVTEKGKDVELRCDPISGHTALYWYRQSLGQGLEFLIYFQGNSAPDKSGLPSDRFSAERTGGSVSTLTIQRTQQEDSAVYLCASSPNGLVGEQYFGPGTRLTVT.

This clonotype was seen many times. The V and J genes are TRBV19 and TRBJ1-2, with TRBD1 as a possible D gene (6 bases). CDR3 length equals 13 residues. V shed 8 bases and J shed 7 bases, with 17 bases lying between them. Germline V gene sequence: CDR1 LNHDA, CDR2 SQIVND (reference sequence). CDR3 sequence: CASYRATGLGYTF. CDR3 DNA: TGTGCCAGTTACAGGGCGACGGGCCTTGGCTACACCTTC.

Of note for this clonotype: A junction boundary mismatches the germline segment, possibly from a read error. This chain joins TRBV2 and TRBJ1-2; 8 positions agree with TRBD1. Germline CDR1 and CDR2: SNHLY and FYNNEI. The CDR3 contains 14 residues. This CDR3 is CAVIQGVGNYGYTF. The DNA for the CDR3 is TGTGCCGTCATACAGGGGGTTGGGAACTATGGTTACACCTTC.

V gene TRBV11-2 combines with J gene TRBJ2-7; D is ambiguous. V gave up 4 bases and J gave up 1 base, with 17 bases separating them. Germline values: CDR1 SGHAT, CDR2 FQNNGV. The CDR3 has 16 amino acids. This CDR3 reads CASSSSVLSISYEQYF. CDR3 bases: TGTGCCAGCAGCTCCTCCGTCCTCTCAATATCCTACGAGCAGTACTTC.

The rearrangement joins TRBV6-5 to TRBJ1-1, with TRBD1 as a possible D gene (5 bases). Germline CDR1 MNHEY, CDR2 SVGAGI. V lost 0 bases and J 1 base, leaving 9 bases between the germline ends. The CDR3 loop spans 15 amino acids. CDR3 DNA sequence: TGTGCCAGCAGTTACTCCGGACACTCGAACACTGAAGCTTTCTTT. This encodes CASSYSGHSNTEAFF.

This clonotype was seen many times. The chain is built from TRBV5-1 and TRBJ2-7; no clear D. CDR1 and CDR2 (germline): SGHRS, YFSETQ. Trimming stripped 4 bases from V and 6 bases from J, with 14 bases between. This CDR3 comprises 13 residues. The DNA for the CDR3 is TGCGCCAGCAGCCCCACTGCCCCCTCCGAGCAGTACTTC. It translates to CASSPTAPSEQYF.

In its sample, this clonotype was seen many times. V is TRBV2 and J is TRBJ2-4; 8 nucleotides match TRBD1. This CDR3 contains 15 residues. The junction had 15 bases not matched to a gene; V was cut back by 8 bases and J by 9 bases. CDR1 and CDR2 from the germline V gene are SNHLY and FYNNEI. As DNA, the CDR3 is TGTGCCAGCGGAACACTGGGACAGGCTGGTGGCATTCAGTACTTC. Amino acids: CASGTLGQAGGIQYF. Drawing the rest from reference TRBV2 and TRBJ2-4, the complete variable domain is EPEVTQTPSHQVTQMGQEVILRCVPISNHLYFYWYRQILGQKVEFLVSFYNNEISEKSEIFDDQFSVERPDGSNFTLKIRSTKLEDSAMYFCASGTLGQAGGIQYFGAGTRLSVL.

Ten or more counts support this clonotype. The chain combines TRBV20-1 with TRBJ2-5, with unresolved D. Per the germline V gene, CDR1 is DFQATT and CDR2 is SNEGSKA (reference sequence). This CDR3 is 14 amino acids long. Trimming removed 6 bases at V and 4 bases at J, with 18 bases between. The CDR3 here is CSATPGSGRETQYF. The CDR3 DNA follows: TGCAGTGCAACCCCCGGATCAGGTCGAGAGACCCAGTACTTC.

This clonotype was seen repeatedly, ten times or more. This chain links TRBV29-1 with TRBJ2-4, with 11 nucleotides matching TRBD2. V dropped 0 bases and J dropped 2; count of bases not matched to a gene: 6. CDR3 size: 17 residues. The germline gives CDR1 SQVTM, CDR2 ANQGSEA. Here the CDR3 DNA reads TGCAGCGTTGAAGAACAGCTAGCGGGGGGATCCAAAAACATTCAGTACTTC. Residues: CSVEEQLAGGSKNIQYF.